The 27 T cell receptor beta chains below come from one sample, sequenced in a study of shared clonotypes between healthy human individuals (dated by TCRdb to about 2020). The library came from the immunoSEQ multiplex PCR assay. TCRdb limited this immuneACCESS table to in-frame rearrangements with V and J called. A share of clones is missing; checked studies link under half to unresolved V genes, and the rest is unexplained. This sample lists a few hundred thousand clones; approximately 65% were detected once. Of the sample, approximately 10% is held by the ten largest clones. The sequenced material came from memory CD4+ T cells sorted from blood. The sample's cell subset or site label is to be understood as: CD45RA-negative fraction. The source is a young man in good health.

The V call is TRBV28, the J call TRBJ2-2; 7 positions agree with TRBD2. Per germline, CDR1 MDHEN and CDR2 SYDVKM. V was clipped by 5 bases and J by 8 bases; unmatched bases: 11. This CDR3 comprises 15 residues. CDR3 in amino acids: CASSVTTGGTGELFF. In DNA, the CDR3 is TGTGCCAGCAGTGTAACGACGGGGGGAACGGGGGAGCTGTTTTTT.

The sample holds one count of this clone. The CDR3 DNA reads as TGTGCCAGCAGCACCTCTGAGGGTTTTCACAATGAGCAGTTCTTC. The encoded protein is CASSTSEGFHNEQFF. This chain links TRBV9 with TRBJ2-1; maybe TRBD2 (5 bases). The ends were cut back, 4 bases at V and 5 bases at J, with 16 bases in the middle. Germline V gives CDR1 SGDLS, CDR2 YYNGEE. The CDR3 loop spans 15 amino acids.

The rearrangement joins TRBV5-1 to TRBJ2-5; D perhaps matches TRBD2 (6 bases). The CDR3 extends over 15 amino acids. Germline CDR1 is SGHRS and CDR2 is YFSETQ. Trimming removed 0 bases at V and 2 bases at J, with 11 bases between. DNA of the CDR3: TGCGCCAGCAGCTTGGCGGCGGGGAGACAAGAGACCCAGTACTTC. Protein product: CASSLAAGRQETQYF. Based on the CDR3 plus reference TRBV5-1 and TRBJ2-5, the full variable domain is KAGVTQTPRYLIKTRGQQVTLSCSPISGHRSVSWYQQTPGQGLQFLFEYFSETQRNKGNFPGRFSGRQFSNSRSEMNVSTLELGDSALYLCASSLAAGRQETQYFGPGTRLLVL.

The table lists this clone with a few counts. The chain couples TRBV28 to TRBJ2-2; 10 bases agree with TRBD1. V was clipped by 7 bases and J by 8 bases; unmatched bases: 16. Germline CDR1 is MDHEN and CDR2 is SYDVKM. The CDR3 contains 17 residues. The CDR3 DNA reads as TGTGCCAGCACCAACACCGCCTGGGACAGGGGATCAGGGGAGCTGTTTTTT. This encodes CASTNTAWDRGSGELFF. The variable domain in full, completed from reference TRBV28 and TRBJ2-2, reads DVKVTQSSRYLVKRTGEKVFLECVQDMDHENMFWYRQDPGLGLRLIYFSYDVKMKEKGDIPEGYSVSREKKERFSLILESASTNQTSMYLCASTNTAWDRGSGELFFGEGSRLTVL.

The J gene is TRBJ2-1, the V gene TRBV12-5; D is undetermined. Trimming removed 1 base at V and 6 bases at J, with 13 bases between. The CDR3 length is 15 residues. Germline loops: CDR1 LGHNT, CDR2 FRNRAP. The CDR3 region is CASGLALMGTNEQFF. CDR3 coding DNA: TGTGCTAGTGGTTTGGCCCTGATGGGTACCAATGAGCAGTTCTTC.

The table lists this clone with a few counts. V gene TRBV5-1 combines with J gene TRBJ1-4; 12 bases map to TRBD1. This CDR3 comprises 19 residues. V trimming: 1 base; J trimming: 2 bases; junction bases outside the gene matches: 9. CDR1 and CDR2 from the germline V gene are SGHRS and YFSETQ. The CDR3 spells CASSLTGTGGIGTNEKLFF. For the CDR3, the DNA is TGCGCCAGCAGCTTGACCGGGACAGGGGGCATTGGGACTAATGAAAAACTGTTTTTT.

The chain links TRBV9 to TRBJ1-2; a possible D gene is TRBD1 (5 bases). This CDR3 has 13 residues. Trimming took off 0 bases at V and 5 bases at J, with 8 bases between the two ends. The germline CDR1 and CDR2 sequences are SGDLS and YYNGEE. CDR3 protein: CASSVGRGYGYTF. CDR3 in DNA: TGTGCCAGCAGCGTAGGGAGGGGATATGGCTACACCTTC.

This chain uses TRBV23-1 with TRBJ2-7; D is perhaps TRBD1 (6 bases). TRBV23-1 is labeled an ORF, and its function is uncertain. V dropped 1 base and J dropped 0 bases, with 16 bases sitting between them. This CDR3 region has 17 residues. CDR3 amino acids: CASSQFTTGPISYEQYF. CDR3 coding DNA: TGCGCCAGCAGTCAATTCACGACAGGCCCTATCTCCTACGAGCAGTACTTC.

This clone has more than one count but fewer than ten. This chain connects TRBV10-3 to TRBJ2-6; the match to TRBD2 covers 8 bases. The V segment lost 10 bases and the J segment 0 bases; nucleotides outside the gene matches: 8. The germline V gene encodes CDR1 ENHRY and CDR2 SYGVKD. The CDR3 extends over 16 amino acids. The CDR3 sequence: CATSAGGGSGANVLTF. In nucleotides, the CDR3 is TGTGCCACCTCCGCGGGAGGCGGCTCTGGGGCCAACGTCCTGACTTTC.

This chain joins TRBV4-2 and TRBJ2-4; 12 nucleotides line up with TRBD2. The CDR3 is made up of 16 amino acids. CDR1 LGHNA and CDR2 YNFKEQ come from the germline V gene. V lost 0 bases to trimming and J lost 7 bases; unmatched junction nucleotides: 4. The CDR3: CASSQDETSGSNIQYF. CDR3 coding DNA: TGTGCCAGCAGCCAAGATGAGACTAGCGGGAGTAACATTCAGTACTTC.

The chain uses TRBV7-2 and TRBJ2-7, with D perhaps TRBD2 (5 bases). The germline gives CDR1 SGHTA, CDR2 FQGNSA. Trimming took off 5 bases at V and 2 bases at J, with 16 bases between the two ends. The CDR3 length is 15 residues. CDR3 sequence (DNA): TGTGCCAGCAGCCCGGACTCGATTTATGCCTACGAGCAGTACTTC. It is translated as CASSPDSIYAYEQYF. Together with reference TRBV7-2 and TRBJ2-7, the CDR3 gives the full variable domain: GAGVSQSPSNKVTEKGKDVELRCDPISGHTALYWYRQSLGQGLEFLIYFQGNSAPDKSGLPSDRFSAERTGGSVSTLTIQRTQQEDSAVYLCASSPDSIYAYEQYFGPGTRLTVT.

In its sample, this clone was seen many times. The chain combines TRBV7-2 with TRBJ2-2, with D maybe TRBD1 (5 bases). CDR1 and CDR2 (germline): SGHTA, FQGNSA. This CDR3 comprises 13 residues. Trimming removed 5 bases from V and 4 bases from J, with 8 bases in between. CDR3 in DNA: TGTGCCAGCAGCCGACAGTCCACCGGGGAGCTGTTTTTT. Translation gives CASSRQSTGELFF.

This rearrangement joins TRBV5-1 to TRBJ2-7; D uncertain. CDR1 is SGHRS and CDR2 is YFSETQ in the germline V gene. Trimming left V 6 bases short and J 2 bases short, with 12 bases between. CDR3 length equals 13 residues. Here the CDR3 reads CASTGQNTYEQYF. The CDR3 DNA sequence: TGCGCCAGCACGGGTCAGAATACCTACGAGCAGTACTTC.

The V gene is TRBV7-6, the J gene TRBJ2-7, with 11 nucleotides matching TRBD2. V was pared by 5 bases and J by 0 bases, with 9 bases of the junction left unmatched. Germline CDR1 is SGHVS and CDR2 is FNYEAQ. CDR3 size: 17 residues. This CDR3 reads CASSPRPSGGSSYEQYF. The CDR3 DNA sequence: TGTGCCAGCAGCCCCCGCCCTAGCGGGGGGAGCTCCTACGAGCAGTACTTC.

This chain links TRBV4-2 with TRBJ2-3; no clear D gene. The CDR3 has 15 amino acids. Trimming shortened V by 1 base and J by 4 bases, and 12 bases separated the two germline ends. The V gene's germline CDR1 is LGHNA and CDR2 YNFKEQ. The CDR3, as DNA: TGTGCCAGCAGCCAAGTGTGGCAGGTATCAGATACGCAGTATTTT. Translation: CASSQVWQVSDTQYF.

J is TRBJ2-7 and V is TRBV6-1, with 9 bases that match TRBD1. The length of the CDR3 is 16 residues. V was clipped by 4 bases and J by 2 bases; unmatched bases: 9. Germline loops: CDR1 MNHNS, CDR2 SASEGT. The CDR3 nucleotides read TGTGCCAGCAGTGCCACAGGGGGCCCTAACGCCTACGAGCAGTACTTC. Its protein product is CASSATGGPNAYEQYF.

The chain recombines TRBV9 with TRBJ2-5; perhaps TRBD2 as D (5 bases). Trimming shortened V by 4 bases and J by 5 bases, and 18 bases separated the two germline ends. The CDR3 sequence is 15 residues long. Germline-derived CDR1 and CDR2 are SGDLS and YYNGEE. The CDR3 coding sequence is TGTGCCAGCAGCCCGACGGACTGGGATGTGGAGACCCAGTACTTC. Its translation is CASSPTDWDVETQYF.

V usage is TRBV7-2 and J usage is TRBJ2-1, with 7 bases that match TRBD2. The CDR3 is 14 amino acids. The trim removed 7 bases at V and 6 bases at J, leaving 9 bases unmatched. Germline lookup yields CDR1 SGHTA and CDR2 FQGNSA. Here the CDR3 reads CASNPAGRGNEQFF. The CDR3 coding sequence is TGTGCCAGCAACCCCGCAGGGAGGGGCAATGAGCAGTTCTTC.

The chain carries TRBV28 and TRBJ2-2; D not certain. CDR1 and CDR2 (germline): MDHEN, SYDVKM. V was trimmed by 10 bases and J by 1 base, leaving 13 bases between them. This CDR3 has 14 amino acids. CDR3 in amino acids: CATKGQMNTGELFF. The CDR3, as DNA: TGTGCCACCAAAGGGCAGATGAACACCGGGGAGCTGTTTTTT.

The chain couples TRBV2 to TRBJ2-4, with a weak D call TRBD1 (7 bases). The CDR3 extends over 12 amino acids. V lost 3 bases and J 11 bases, leaving 11 bases between the germline ends. Germline CDR1 is SNHLY and CDR2 is FYNNEI. The CDR3 is CASSDGGQLQYF. In nucleotides, the CDR3 is TGTGCCAGCAGTGACGGGGGACAGCTTCAGTACTTC.

The chain joins TRBV2 to TRBJ2-1; 7 nucleotides align to TRBD1. The CDR3 totals 15 residues. After removal of 6 bases from V and 1 base from J, the junction contained 6 bases not matched to a gene. CDR1 is SNHLY and CDR2 is FYNNEI in the germline V gene. The CDR3 bases are TGTGCCAGCAGGACGGACAGGTCGTCCTACAATGAGCAGTTCTTC. This codes for CASRTDRSSYNEQFF.

The V and J genes are TRBV11-2 and TRBJ2-7, with 7 bases identical to TRBD1. After removal of 1 base from V and 4 bases from J, the junction contained 13 bases not matched to a gene. The CDR3 is made up of 17 amino acids. CDR1 SGHAT and CDR2 FQNNGV come from the germline V gene. CDR3 sequence (DNA): TGTGCCAGCAGCTTAGCCTATCCTGACAGGGAACTATACGAGCAGTACTTC. As protein: CASSLAYPDRELYEQYF.

V gene TRBV5-6 combines with J gene TRBJ1-5; D is unclear. Germline lookup yields CDR1 SGHDT and CDR2 YYEEEE. Trimming removed 2 bases from V and 3 bases from J, with 9 bases in between. The CDR3 consists of 14 residues. In nucleotides, the CDR3 is TGTGCCAGCAGCTTTGTCGGAGACAATCAGCCCCAGCATTTT. Translating gives CASSFVGDNQPQHF.

The chain employs TRBV7-9 and TRBJ2-7, with 13 bases matching TRBD2. V dropped 5 bases and J dropped 2; count of bases not matched to a gene: 6. CDR3 length: 16 residues. Germline values: CDR1 SEHNR, CDR2 FQNEAQ (reference sequence). The CDR3 is CASSETSGRPTYEQYF. CDR3 in DNA: TGTGCCAGCAGCGAGACTAGCGGGAGGCCTACCTACGAGCAGTACTTC.

Concerning this clone itself: A read error is possible here, since a much larger clone lies one base away. This chain joins TRBV7-8 and TRBJ2-7; D unresolved. Germline assignment: CDR1 SGHVS and CDR2 FQNEAQ. There are 13 residues in the CDR3. V lost 1 base to trimming and J lost 4 bases, with 8 bases between them. The CDR3 spells CASSLEAEYEQYF. The CDR3 nucleotides are TGTGCCAGCAGCTTAGAGGCAGAATACGAGCAGTACTTC.

The rearrangement links TRBV28 to TRBJ2-1; no clear D gene. V was pared by 9 bases and J by 6 bases, with 12 bases between. Germline assignment: CDR1 MDHEN and CDR2 SYDVKM. The CDR3 length is 12 residues. The CDR3 is CASGYQGNEQFF. DNA for the CDR3: TGTGCCAGTGGGTATCAAGGCAATGAGCAGTTCTTC. The full variable domain, completed using reference TRBV28 and TRBJ2-1, is DVKVTQSSRYLVKRTGEKVFLECVQDMDHENMFWYRQDPGLGLRLIYFSYDVKMKEKGDIPEGYSVSREKKERFSLILESASTNQTSMYLCASGYQGNEQFFGPGTRLTVL.

This chain links TRBV7-3 with TRBJ2-5, with 11 bases fitting TRBD2. In germline, CDR1 is SGHTA, CDR2 FQGTGA. V lost 3 bases and J lost 4; bases outside the gene matches: 7. CDR3 length: 16 residues. The CDR3 DNA follows: TGTGCCAGCAGCTTCGGAAGGCTAGCGGGAGGAGAGACCCAGTACTTC. Amino acids: CASSFGRLAGGETQYF.